This T cell receptor (beta chain) was observed in a study of Graves' ophthalmopathy and Graves' hyperthyroidism. Study information: There was a collection of peripheral blood at initial diagnosis, before any treatment.

PBMCs stemmed from 7.5 to 10 ml of fresh peripheral blood. The study, taken as a whole, reports: Ophthalmopathy progression cases were predicted by the model with 70.59% sensitivity and 72.22% specificity.

This clonotype was picked up a small number of times. Its cognate antigen is unknown. Amplified TCR beta CDR3 regions were obtained using RNA transcripts as template. First-round RT-PCR employed HTBI primers, with a second-round multiplex PCR after it. TCRdb ran MiXCR on the multiplex PCR reads and lists one entry per CDR3 protein. The sample shows hundreds of thousands of distinct CDR3 sequences, around a fifth of them seen only once. Germline lookup yields CDR1 MDHEN and CDR2 SYDVKM. Trimming shortened V by 3 bases and J by 1 base, and 10 bases separated the two germline ends. The CDR3 length is 14 residues.

Material for sequencing was peripheral blood. The J gene is TRBJ2-7, the V gene TRBV28; TRBD2 is a possible D gene (6 bases). This sequence was found in a woman aged 18-29 years with stable Graves' hyperthyroidism. Some clones in this sample may be carry-over from other donors' samples. CDR3 DNA sequence: TGTGCCAGCAGTTTTAATGCGGGATCCTACGAGCAGTACTTC. This sequence encodes CASSFNAGSYEQYF.